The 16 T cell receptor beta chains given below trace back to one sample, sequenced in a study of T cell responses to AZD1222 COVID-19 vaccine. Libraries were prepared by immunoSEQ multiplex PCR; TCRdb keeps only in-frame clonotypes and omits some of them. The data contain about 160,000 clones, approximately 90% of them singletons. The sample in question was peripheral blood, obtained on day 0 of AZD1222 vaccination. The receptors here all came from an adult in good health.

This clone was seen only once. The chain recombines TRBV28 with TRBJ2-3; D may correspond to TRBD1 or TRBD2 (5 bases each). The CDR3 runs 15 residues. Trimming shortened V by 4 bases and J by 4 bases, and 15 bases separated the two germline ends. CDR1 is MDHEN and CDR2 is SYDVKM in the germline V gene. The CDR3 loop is CASSSQGPGADTQYF. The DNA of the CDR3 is TGTGCCAGCAGTTCTCAGGGACCCGGGGCAGATACGCAGTATTTT. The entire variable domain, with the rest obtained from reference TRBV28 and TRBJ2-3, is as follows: DVKVTQSSRYLVKRTGEKVFLECVQDMDHENMFWYRQDPGLGLRLIYFSYDVKMKEKGDIPEGYSVSREKKERFSLILESASTNQTSMYLCASSSQGPGADTQYFGPGTRLTVL.

The CDR3 here is CASSSRGQGSHQPQHF. The CDR3 DNA reads TGTGCCAGCAGTTCTCGAGGACAGGGTTCCCATCAGCCCCAGCATTTT. The chain employs TRBV7-2 and TRBJ1-5; 8 nucleotides line up with TRBD1. Trimming cost V 6 bases and J 5 bases; bases outside gene matches: 12. The CDR3 is 16 amino acids. Germline V gene lookup returns CDR1 SGHTA and CDR2 FQGNSA.

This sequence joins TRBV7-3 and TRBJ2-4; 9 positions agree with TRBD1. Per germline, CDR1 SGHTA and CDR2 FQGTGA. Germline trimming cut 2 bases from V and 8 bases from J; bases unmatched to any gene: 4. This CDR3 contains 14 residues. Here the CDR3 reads CASSLGQGTDIQYF. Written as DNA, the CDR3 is TGTGCCAGCAGCTTAGGACAGGGGACGGACATTCAGTACTTC.

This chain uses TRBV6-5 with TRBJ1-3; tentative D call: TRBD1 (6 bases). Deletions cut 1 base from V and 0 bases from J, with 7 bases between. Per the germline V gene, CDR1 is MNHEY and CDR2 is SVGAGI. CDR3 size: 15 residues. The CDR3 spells CASSYLDSSGNTIYF. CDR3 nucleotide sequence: TGTGCCAGCAGTTACTTGGACAGCTCTGGAAACACCATATATTTT.

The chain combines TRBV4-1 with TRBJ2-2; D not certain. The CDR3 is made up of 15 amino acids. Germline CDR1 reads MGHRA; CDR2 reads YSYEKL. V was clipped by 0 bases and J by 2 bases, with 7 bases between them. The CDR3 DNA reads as TGCGCCAGCAGCCAAGACAGGTTCAACACCGGGGAGCTGTTTTTT. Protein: CASSQDRFNTGELFF.

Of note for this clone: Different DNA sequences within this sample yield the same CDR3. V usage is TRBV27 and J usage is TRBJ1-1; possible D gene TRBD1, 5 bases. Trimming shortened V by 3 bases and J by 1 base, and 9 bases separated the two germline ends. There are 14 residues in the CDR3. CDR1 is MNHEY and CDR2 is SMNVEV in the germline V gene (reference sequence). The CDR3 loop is CASSLVGGNTEAFF. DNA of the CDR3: TGTGCCAGCAGTTTGGTCGGGGGGAACACTGAAGCTTTCTTT.

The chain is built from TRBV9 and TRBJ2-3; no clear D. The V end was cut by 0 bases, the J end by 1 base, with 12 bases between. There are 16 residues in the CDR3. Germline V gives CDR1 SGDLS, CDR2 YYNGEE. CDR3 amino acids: CASSVGPLLGTDTQYF. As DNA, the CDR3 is TGTGCCAGCAGCGTAGGGCCGCTTCTCGGCACAGATACGCAGTATTTT. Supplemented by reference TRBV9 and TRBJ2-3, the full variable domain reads DSGVTQTPKHLITATGQRVTLRCSPRSGDLSVYWYQQSLDQGLQFLIQYYNGEERAKGNILERFSAQQFPDLHSELNLSSLELGDSALYFCASSVGPLLGTDTQYFGPGTRLTVL.

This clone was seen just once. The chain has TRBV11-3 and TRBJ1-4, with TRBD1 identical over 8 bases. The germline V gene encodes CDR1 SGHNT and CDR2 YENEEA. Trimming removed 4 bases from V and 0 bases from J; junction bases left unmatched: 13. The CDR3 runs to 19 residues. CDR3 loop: CASSSDWTGNFATNEKLFF. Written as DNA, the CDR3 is TGTGCCAGCAGCTCCGACTGGACAGGGAATTTTGCAACTAATGAAAAACTGTTTTTT.

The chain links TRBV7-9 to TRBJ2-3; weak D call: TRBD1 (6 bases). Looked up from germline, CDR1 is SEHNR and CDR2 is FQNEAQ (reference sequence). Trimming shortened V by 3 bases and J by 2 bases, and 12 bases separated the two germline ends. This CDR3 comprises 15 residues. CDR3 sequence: CASSFPQGPTDTQYF. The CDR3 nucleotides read TGTGCCAGCAGCTTTCCCCAGGGGCCCACAGATACGCAGTATTTT.

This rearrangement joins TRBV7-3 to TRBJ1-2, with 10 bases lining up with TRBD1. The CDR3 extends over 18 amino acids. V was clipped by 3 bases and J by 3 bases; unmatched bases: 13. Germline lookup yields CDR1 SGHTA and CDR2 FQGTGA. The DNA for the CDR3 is TGTGCCAGCAGCTTCCCCGGGACAGGGGAGGTGGGCGACTATGGCTACACCTTC. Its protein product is CASSFPGTGEVGDYGYTF.

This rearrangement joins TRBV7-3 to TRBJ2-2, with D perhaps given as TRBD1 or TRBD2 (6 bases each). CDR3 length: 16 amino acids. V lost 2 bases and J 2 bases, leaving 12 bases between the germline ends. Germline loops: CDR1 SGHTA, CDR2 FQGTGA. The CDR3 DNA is TGTGCCAGCAGCTTATTTTTGGGGGGCAACACCGGGGAGCTGTTTTTT. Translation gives CASSLFLGGNTGELFF.

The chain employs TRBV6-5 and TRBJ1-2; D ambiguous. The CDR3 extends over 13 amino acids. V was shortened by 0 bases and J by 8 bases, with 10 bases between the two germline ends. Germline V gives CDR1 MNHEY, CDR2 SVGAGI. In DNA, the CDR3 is TGTGCCAGCAGTTACTCGAGCACCGGAGGCTACACCTTC. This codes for CASSYSSTGGYTF.

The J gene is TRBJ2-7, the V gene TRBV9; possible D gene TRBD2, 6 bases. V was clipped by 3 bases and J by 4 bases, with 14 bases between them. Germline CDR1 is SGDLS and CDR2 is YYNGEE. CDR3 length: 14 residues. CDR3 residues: CASSAGGLWYEQYF. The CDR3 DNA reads TGTGCCAGCAGCGCCGGGGGTCTATGGTACGAGCAGTACTTC.

The CDR3 sequence: CASSRGHHPEDEQFF. The CDR3 DNA reads TGTGCCAGCAGTCGGGGACACCACCCTGAGGATGAGCAGTTCTTC. The V call is TRBV6-5, the J call TRBJ2-1, with a tentative D call TRBD1 (6 bases). The CDR3 runs to 15 residues. Between the trimmed V and J ends, which lost 5 bases and 8 bases, there was a span of 19 bases. Germline CDR1 is MNHEY and CDR2 is SVGAGI.

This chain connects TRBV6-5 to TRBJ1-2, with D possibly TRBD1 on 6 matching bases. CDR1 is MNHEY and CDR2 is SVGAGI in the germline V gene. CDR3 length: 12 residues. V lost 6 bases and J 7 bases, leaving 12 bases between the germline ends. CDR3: CASRNLRGGYTF. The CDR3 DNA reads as TGTGCCAGCAGAAACCTCAGGGGTGGCTACACCTTC.

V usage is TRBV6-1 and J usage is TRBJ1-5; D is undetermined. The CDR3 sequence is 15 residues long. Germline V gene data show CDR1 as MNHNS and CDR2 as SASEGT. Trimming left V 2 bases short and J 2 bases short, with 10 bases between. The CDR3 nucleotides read TGTGCCAGCAGTGAAACGTTCATGGGCAATCAGCCCCAGCATTTT. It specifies CASSETFMGNQPQHF.